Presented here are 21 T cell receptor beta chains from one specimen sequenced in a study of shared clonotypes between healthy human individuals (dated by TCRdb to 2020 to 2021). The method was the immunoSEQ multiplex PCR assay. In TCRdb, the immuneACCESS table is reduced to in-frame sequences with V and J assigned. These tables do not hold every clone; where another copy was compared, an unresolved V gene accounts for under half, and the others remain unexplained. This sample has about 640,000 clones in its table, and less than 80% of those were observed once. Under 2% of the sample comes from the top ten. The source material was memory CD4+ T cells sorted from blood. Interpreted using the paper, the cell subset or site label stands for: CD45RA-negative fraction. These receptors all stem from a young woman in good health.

The CDR3 DNA reads TGTGCCACCAGCACCAGCGGGAGGGTATTAGGCGAGCAGTACTTC. This encodes CATSTSGRVLGEQYF. The chain is built from TRBV15 and TRBJ2-7, with TRBD2 matching 10 bases. V shed 4 bases and J 6 bases; nucleotides not matched to a gene: 9. The CDR3 loop spans 15 amino acids. Germline V CDR1 and CDR2: LNHNV, YYDKDF (reference sequence).

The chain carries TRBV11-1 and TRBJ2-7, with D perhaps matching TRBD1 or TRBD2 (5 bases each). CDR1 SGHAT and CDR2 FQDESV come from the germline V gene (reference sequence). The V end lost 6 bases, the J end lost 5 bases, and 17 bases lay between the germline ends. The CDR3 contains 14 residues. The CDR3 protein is CASSQRDLGNEQYF. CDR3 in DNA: TGTGCCAGCAGTCAACGGGACCTTGGCAACGAGCAGTACTTC.

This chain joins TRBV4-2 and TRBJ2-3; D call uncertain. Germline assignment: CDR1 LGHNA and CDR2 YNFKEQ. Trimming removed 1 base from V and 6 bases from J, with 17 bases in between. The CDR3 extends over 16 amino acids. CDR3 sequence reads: CASSQARSGDSDTQYF. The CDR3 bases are TGTGCCAGCAGCCAAGCTCGTTCTGGGGATTCGGATACGCAGTATTTT.

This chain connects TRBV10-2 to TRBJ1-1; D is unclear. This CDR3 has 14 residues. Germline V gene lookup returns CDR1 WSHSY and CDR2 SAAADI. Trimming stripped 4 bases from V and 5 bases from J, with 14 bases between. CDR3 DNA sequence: TGCGCCAGCAGTGGGACCAGGTCGGGAACTGAAGCTTTCTTT. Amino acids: CASSGTRSGTEAFF.

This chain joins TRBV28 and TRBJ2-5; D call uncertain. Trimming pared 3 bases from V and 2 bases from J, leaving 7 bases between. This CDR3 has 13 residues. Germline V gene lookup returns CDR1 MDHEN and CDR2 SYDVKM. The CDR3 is CASSLNRQETQYF. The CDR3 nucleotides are TGTGCCAGCAGTTTGAATCGTCAAGAGACCCAGTACTTC. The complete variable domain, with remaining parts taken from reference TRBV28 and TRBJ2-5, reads DVKVTQSSRYLVKRTGEKVFLECVQDMDHENMFWYRQDPGLGLRLIYFSYDVKMKEKGDIPEGYSVSREKKERFSLILESASTNQTSMYLCASSLNRQETQYFGPGTRLLVL.

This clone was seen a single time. The CDR3 protein is CASSLVGGGAYEQYF. For the CDR3, the DNA is TGTGCCAGCAGCTTAGTGGGGGGAGGCGCCTACGAGCAGTACTTC. The chain uses TRBV7-2 and TRBJ2-7; D may be TRBD2 (6 bases). V lost 1 base, J lost 2 bases, and 12 bases lay in between. This CDR3 comprises 15 residues. From germline, CDR1 is SGHTA and CDR2 FQGNSA.

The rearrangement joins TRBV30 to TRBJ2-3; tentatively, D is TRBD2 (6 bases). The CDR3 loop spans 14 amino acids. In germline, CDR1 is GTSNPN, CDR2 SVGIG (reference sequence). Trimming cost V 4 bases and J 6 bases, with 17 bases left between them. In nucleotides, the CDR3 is TGTGCCTGGATTCGGGGAGGTGGTGTGGATACGCAGTATTTT. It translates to CAWIRGGGVDTQYF.

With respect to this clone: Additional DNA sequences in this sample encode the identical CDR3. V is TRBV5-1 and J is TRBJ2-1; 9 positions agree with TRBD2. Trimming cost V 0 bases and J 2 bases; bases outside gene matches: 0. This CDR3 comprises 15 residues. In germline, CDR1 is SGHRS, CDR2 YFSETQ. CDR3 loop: CASSLGLAAYNEQFF. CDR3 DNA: TGCGCCAGCAGCTTGGGACTAGCGGCCTACAATGAGCAGTTCTTC.

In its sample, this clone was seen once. CDR3 sequence: CASSPGGEAGLSEQYF. CDR3 bases: TGTGCCAGCAGCCCGGGAGGGGAGGCAGGGTTAAGCGAGCAGTACTTC. The chain links TRBV5-4 to TRBJ2-7, with 8 nucleotides matching TRBD2. In germline, CDR1 is SGHNT, CDR2 YYREEE (reference sequence). CDR3 length equals 16 residues. V shed 4 bases, J shed 6 bases, and the junction held 15 bases outside the gene matches.

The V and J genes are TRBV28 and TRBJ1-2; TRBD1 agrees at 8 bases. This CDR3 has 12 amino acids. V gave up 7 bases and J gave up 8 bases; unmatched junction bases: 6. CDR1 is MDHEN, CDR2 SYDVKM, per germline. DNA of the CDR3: TGTGCCAGCACCCAGGGGGCGAGAGGCTACACCTTC. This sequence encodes CASTQGARGYTF.

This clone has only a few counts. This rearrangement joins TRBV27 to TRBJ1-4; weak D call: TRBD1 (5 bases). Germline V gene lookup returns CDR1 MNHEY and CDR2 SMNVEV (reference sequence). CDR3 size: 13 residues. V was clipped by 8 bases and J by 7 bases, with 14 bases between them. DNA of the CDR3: TGTGCCAGCGGGCAGGGCATTCTTGAAAAACTGTTTTTT. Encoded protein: CASGQGILEKLFF.

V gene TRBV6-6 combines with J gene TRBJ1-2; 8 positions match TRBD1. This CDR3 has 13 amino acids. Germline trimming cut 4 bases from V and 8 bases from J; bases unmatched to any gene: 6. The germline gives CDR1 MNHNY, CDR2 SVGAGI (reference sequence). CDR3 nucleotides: TGTGCCAGCAGTTCGGACAGGGTGGACGGCTACACCTTC. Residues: CASSSDRVDGYTF.

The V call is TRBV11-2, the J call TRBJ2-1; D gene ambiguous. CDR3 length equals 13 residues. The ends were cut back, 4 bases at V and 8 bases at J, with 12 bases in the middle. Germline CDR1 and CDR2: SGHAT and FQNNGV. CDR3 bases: TGTGCCAGCAGCTCTTACTCGCGCTATGAGCAGTTCTTC. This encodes CASSSYSRYEQFF.

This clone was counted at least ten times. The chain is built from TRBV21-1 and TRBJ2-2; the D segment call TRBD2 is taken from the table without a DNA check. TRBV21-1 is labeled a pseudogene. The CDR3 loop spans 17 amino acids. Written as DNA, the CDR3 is TGTGCCAGCAGCAGGACTAGCGGGAGCGTATTTTCCGGGGAGCTGTTTTTT. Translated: CASSRTSGSVFSGELFF.

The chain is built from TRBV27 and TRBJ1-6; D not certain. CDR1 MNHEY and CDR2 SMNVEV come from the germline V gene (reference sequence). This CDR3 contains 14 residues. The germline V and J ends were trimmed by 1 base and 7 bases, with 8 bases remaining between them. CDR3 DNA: TGTGCCAGCAGTTTATGGATTGCCAATTCACCCCTCCACTTT. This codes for CASSLWIANSPLHF.

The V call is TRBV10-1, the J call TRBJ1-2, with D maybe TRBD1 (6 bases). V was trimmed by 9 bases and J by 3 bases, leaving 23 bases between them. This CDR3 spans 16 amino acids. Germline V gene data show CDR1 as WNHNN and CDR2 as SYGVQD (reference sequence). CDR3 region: CARAQGRCVDDYGYTF. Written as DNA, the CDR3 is TGCGCCAGAGCACAGGGTAGATGTGTGGACGACTATGGCTACACCTTC.

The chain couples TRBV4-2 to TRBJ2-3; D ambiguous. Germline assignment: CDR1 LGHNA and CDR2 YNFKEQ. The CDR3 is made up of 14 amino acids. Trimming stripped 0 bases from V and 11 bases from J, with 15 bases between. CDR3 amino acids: CASSQEISLLEQYF. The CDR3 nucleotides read TGTGCCAGCAGCCAAGAAATCTCTCTGCTAGAGCAGTATTTT.

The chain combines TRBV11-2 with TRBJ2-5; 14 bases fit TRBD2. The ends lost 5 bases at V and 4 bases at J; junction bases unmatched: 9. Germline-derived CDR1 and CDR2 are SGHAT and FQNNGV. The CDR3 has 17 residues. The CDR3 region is CASSPRTGTSGRETQYF. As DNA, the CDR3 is TGTGCCAGCAGCCCCCGGACAGGGACTAGCGGGAGAGAGACCCAGTACTTC.

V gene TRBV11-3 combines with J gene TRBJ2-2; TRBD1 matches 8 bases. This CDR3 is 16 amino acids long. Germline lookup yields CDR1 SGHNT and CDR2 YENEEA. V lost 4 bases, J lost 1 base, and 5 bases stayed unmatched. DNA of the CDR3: TGTGCCAGCAGCTCACGGACAGGGAGGAACACCGGGGAGCTGTTTTTT. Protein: CASSSRTGRNTGELFF.

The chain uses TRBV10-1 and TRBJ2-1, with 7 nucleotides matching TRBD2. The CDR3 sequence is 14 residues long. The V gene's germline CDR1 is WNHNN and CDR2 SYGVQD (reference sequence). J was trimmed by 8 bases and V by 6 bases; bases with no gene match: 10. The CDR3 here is CASRLAQGPDEQFF. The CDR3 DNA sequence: TGCGCCAGCAGACTAGCGCAGGGACCTGATGAGCAGTTCTTC.

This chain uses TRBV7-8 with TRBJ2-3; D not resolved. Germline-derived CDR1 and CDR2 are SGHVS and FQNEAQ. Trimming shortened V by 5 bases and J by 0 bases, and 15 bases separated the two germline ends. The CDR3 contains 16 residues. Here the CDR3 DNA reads TGTGCCAGCAGCATGTCGGCAGACTCTAGCACAGATACGCAGTATTTT. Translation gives CASSMSADSSTDTQYF.